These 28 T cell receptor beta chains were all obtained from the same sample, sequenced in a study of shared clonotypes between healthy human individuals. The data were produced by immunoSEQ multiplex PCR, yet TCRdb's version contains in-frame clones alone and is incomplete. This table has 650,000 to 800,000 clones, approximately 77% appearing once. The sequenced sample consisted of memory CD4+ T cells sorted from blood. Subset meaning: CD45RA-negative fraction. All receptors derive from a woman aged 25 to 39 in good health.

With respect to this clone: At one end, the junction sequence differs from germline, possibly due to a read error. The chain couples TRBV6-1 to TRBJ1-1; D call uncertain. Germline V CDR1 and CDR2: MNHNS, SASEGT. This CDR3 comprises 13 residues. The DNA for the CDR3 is TGTGCCATCAGTGAGCCCAGGAACACTGAAGCTTTCTTT. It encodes CAISEPRNTEAFF.

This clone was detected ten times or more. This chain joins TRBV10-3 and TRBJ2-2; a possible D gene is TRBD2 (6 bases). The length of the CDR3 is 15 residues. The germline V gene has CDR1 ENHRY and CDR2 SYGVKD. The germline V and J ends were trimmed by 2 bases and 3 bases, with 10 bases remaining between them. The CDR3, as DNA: TGTGCCATCAGTGAGCGGGAGACCTACACCGGGGAGCTGTTTTTT. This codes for CAISERETYTGELFF.

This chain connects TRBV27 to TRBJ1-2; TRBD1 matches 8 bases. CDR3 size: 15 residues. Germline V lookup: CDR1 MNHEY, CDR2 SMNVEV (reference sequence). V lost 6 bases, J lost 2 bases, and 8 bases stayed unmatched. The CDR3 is CASRTRQGLNYGYTF. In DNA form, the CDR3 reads TGTGCCAGCAGAACCCGACAGGGGTTAAACTATGGCTACACCTTC.

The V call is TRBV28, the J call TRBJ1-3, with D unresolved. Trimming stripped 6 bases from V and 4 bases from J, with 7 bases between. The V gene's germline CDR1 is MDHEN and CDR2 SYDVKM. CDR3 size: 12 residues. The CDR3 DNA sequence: TGTGCCAGCAGAAAACACGGAAACACCATATATTTT. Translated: CASRKHGNTIYF.

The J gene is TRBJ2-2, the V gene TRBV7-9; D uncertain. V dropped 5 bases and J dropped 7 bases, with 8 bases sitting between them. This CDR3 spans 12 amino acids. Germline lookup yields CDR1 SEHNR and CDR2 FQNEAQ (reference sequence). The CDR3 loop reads CASSDPLGELFF. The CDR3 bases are TGTGCCAGCAGCGACCCCCTCGGGGAGCTGTTTTTT.

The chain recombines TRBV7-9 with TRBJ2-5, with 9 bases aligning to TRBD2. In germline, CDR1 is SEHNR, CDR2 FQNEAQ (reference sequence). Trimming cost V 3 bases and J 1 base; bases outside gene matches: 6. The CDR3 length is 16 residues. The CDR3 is CASSFVAGVGQETQYF. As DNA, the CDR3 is TGTGCCAGCAGCTTTGTAGCGGGAGTCGGCCAAGAGACCCAGTACTTC. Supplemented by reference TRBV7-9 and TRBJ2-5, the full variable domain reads DTGVSQNPRHKITKRGQNVTFRCDPISEHNRLYWYRQTLGQGPEFLTYFQNEAQLEKSRLLSDRFSAERPKGSFSTLEIQRTEQGDSAMYLCASSFVAGVGQETQYFGPGTRLLVL.

The CDR3 spells CASSPGGQGGGYTF. The DNA for the CDR3 is TGCGCCAGCAGCCCGGGGGGACAGGGAGGTGGCTACACCTTC. V usage is TRBV5-1 and J usage is TRBJ1-2; 9 bases align to TRBD1. Germline trimming cut 4 bases from V and 7 bases from J; bases unmatched to any gene: 8. Germline loops: CDR1 SGHRS, CDR2 YFSETQ. The CDR3 length is 14 residues.

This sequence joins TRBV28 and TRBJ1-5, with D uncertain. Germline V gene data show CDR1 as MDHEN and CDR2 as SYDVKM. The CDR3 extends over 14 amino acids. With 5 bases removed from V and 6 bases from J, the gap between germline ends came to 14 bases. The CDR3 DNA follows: TGTGCCAGCAGTCTCAGCTGGGGTGCTCAGCCCCAGCATTTT. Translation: CASSLSWGAQPQHF.

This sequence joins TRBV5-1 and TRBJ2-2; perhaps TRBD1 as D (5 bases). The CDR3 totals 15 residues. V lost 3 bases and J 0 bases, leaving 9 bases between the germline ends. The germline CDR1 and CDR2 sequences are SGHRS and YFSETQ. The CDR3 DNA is TGCGCCAGCAGCTGGGGCAGATCGAACACCGGGGAGCTGTTTTTT. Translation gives CASSWGRSNTGELFF.

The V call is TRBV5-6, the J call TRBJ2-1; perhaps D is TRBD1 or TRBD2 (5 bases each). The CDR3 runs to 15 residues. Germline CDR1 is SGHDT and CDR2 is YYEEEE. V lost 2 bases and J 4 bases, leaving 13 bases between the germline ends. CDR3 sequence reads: CASSFGTTLYNEQFF. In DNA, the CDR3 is TGTGCCAGCAGCTTCGGGACCACACTGTACAATGAGCAGTTCTTC.

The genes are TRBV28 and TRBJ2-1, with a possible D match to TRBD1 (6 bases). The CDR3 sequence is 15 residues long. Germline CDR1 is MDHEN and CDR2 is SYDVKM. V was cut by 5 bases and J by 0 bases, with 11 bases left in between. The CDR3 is CASSTRTDSYNEQFF. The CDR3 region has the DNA TGTGCCAGCAGTACTCGGACAGACTCCTACAATGAGCAGTTCTTC.

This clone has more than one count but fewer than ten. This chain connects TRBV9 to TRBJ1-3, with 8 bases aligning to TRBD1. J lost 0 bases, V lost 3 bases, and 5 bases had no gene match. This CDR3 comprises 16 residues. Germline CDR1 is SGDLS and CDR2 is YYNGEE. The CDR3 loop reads CASSAQTGVSGNTIYF. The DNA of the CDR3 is TGTGCCAGCAGCGCACAGACAGGGGTCTCTGGAAACACCATATATTTT.

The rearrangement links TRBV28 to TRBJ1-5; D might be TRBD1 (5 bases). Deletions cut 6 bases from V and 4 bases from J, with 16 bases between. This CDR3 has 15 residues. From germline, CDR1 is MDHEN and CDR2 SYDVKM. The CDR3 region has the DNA TGTGCCAGCAGGCTTAGGCGGGGGTCAAATCAGCCCCAGCATTTT. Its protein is CASRLRRGSNQPQHF.

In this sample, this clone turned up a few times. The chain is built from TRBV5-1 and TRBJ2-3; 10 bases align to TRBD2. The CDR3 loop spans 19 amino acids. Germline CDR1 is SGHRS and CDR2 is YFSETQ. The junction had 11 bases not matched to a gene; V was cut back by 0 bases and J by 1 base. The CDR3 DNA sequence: TGCGCCAGCAGCTTGGATTCTAGCGGGGGTACCTTTGGCACAGATACGCAGTATTTT. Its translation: CASSLDSSGGTFGTDTQYF.

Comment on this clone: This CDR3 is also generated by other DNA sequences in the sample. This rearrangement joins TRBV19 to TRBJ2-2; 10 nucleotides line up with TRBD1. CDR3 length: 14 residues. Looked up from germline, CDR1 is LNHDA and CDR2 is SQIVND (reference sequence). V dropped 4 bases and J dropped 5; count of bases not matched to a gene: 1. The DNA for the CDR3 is TGTGCCAGTAGTACGGGACAGGGGACCGGGGAGCTGTTTTTT. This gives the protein CASSTGQGTGELFF. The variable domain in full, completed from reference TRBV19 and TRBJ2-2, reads DGGITQSPKYLFRKEGQNVTLSCEQNLNHDAMYWYRQDPGQGLRLIYYSQIVNDFQKGDIAEGYSVSREKKESFPLTVTSAQKNPTAFYLCASSTGQGTGELFFGEGSRLTVL.

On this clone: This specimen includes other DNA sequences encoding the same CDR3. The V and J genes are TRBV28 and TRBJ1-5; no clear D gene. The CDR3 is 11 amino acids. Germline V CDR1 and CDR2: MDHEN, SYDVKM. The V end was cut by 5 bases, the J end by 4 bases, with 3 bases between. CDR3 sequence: CASSRNQPQHF. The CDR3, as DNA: TGTGCCAGCAGTCGTAATCAGCCCCAGCATTTT.

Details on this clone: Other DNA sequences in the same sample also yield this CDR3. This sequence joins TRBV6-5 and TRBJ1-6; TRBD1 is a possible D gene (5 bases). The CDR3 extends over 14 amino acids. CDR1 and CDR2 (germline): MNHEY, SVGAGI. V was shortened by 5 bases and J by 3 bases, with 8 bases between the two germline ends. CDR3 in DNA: TGTGCCAGCAGTCTTCAGGGCTATAATTCACCCCTCCACTTT. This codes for CASSLQGYNSPLHF.

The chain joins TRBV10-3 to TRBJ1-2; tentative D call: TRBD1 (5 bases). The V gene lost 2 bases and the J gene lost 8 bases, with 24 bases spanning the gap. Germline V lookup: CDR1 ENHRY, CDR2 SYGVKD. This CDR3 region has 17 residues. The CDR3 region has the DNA TGTGCCATCAGTGAGAACTGGGGCCCCGGGACCCCTAAGGGCTACACCTTC. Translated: CAISENWGPGTPKGYTF.

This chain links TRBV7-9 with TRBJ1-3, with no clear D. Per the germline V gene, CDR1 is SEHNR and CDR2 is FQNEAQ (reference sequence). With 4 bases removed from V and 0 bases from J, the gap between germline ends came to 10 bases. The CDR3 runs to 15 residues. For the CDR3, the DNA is TGTGCCAGCAGCTGGCGGAACCACTCTGGAAACACCATATATTTT. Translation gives CASSWRNHSGNTIYF.

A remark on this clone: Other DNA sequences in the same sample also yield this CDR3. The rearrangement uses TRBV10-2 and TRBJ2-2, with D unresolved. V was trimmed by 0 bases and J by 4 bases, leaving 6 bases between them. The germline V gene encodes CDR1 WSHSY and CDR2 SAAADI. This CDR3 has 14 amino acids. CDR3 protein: CASSESSGTGELFF. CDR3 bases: TGCGCCAGCAGTGAGTCCTCGGGCACCGGGGAGCTGTTTTTT.

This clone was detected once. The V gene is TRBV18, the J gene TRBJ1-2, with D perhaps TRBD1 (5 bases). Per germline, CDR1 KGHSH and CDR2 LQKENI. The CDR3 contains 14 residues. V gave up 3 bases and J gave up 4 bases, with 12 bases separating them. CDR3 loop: CASSPRDGAYGYTF. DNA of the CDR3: TGTGCCAGCTCACCCCGGGACGGAGCCTATGGCTACACCTTC.

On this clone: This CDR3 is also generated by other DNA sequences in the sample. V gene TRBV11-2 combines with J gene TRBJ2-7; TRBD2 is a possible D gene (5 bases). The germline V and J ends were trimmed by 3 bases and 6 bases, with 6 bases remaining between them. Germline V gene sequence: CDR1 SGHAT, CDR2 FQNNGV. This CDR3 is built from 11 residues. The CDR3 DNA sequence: TGTGCCAGCAGCTTCGGGGTCGAGCAGTACTTC. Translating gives CASSFGVEQYF.

The CDR3 DNA sequence: TGTGCCAGCAGTATGGGACAGCGAAACCAAGAGACCCAGTACTTC. Translating it yields CASSMGQRNQETQYF. The chain employs TRBV6-6 and TRBJ2-5, with 7 bases identical to TRBD1. With V trimmed by 5 bases and J by 0 bases, 6 bases remained unmatched. Germline V gene data show CDR1 as MNHNY and CDR2 as SVGAGI (reference sequence). This CDR3 contains 15 residues.

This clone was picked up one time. The CDR3 bases are TGCGCCAGCAGCGAGAAGGGGATCTGGCAGTACTTC. This encodes CASSEKGIWQYF. The gene calls are TRBV5-1 and TRBJ2-7; perhaps TRBD1 as D (5 bases). Trimming took 4 bases from V and 9 from J, leaving 14 bases between them. The CDR3 has 12 amino acids. Germline assignment: CDR1 SGHRS and CDR2 YFSETQ.

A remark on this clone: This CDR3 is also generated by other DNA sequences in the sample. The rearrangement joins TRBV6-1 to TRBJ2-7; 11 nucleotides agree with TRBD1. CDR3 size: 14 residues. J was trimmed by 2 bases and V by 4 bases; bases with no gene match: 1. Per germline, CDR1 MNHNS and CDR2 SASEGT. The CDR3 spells CASSGTGGPYEQYF. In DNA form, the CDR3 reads TGTGCCAGCAGTGGGACAGGGGGCCCCTACGAGCAGTACTTC.

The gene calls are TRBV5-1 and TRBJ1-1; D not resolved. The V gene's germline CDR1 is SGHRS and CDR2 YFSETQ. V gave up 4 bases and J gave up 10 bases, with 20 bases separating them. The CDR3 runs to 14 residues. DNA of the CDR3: TGCGCCAGCAGCCCAACGGACGGTTCTCGGGGAGCTTTCTTT. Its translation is CASSPTDGSRGAFF. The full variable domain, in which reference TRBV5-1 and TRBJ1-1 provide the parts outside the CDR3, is KAGVTQTPRYLIKTRGQQVTLSCSPISGHRSVSWYQQTPGQGLQFLFEYFSETQRNKGNFPGRFSGRQFSNSRSEMNVSTLELGDSALYLCASSPTDGSRGAFFGQGTRLTVV.

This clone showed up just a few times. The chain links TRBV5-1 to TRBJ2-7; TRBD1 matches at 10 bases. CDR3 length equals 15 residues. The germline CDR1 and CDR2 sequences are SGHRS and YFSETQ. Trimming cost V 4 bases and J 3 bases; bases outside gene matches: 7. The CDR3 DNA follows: TGCGCCAGCAGCCGAACCGGACAGGGGGGCTACGAGCAGTACTTC. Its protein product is CASSRTGQGGYEQYF.

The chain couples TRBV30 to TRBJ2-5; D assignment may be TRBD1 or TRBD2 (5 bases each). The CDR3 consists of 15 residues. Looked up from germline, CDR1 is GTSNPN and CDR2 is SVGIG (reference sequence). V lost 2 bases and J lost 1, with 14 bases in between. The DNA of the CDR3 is TGTGCCTGGAGTTCACCGGGACGGTTCCAAGAGACCCAGTACTTC. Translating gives CAWSSPGRFQETQYF.